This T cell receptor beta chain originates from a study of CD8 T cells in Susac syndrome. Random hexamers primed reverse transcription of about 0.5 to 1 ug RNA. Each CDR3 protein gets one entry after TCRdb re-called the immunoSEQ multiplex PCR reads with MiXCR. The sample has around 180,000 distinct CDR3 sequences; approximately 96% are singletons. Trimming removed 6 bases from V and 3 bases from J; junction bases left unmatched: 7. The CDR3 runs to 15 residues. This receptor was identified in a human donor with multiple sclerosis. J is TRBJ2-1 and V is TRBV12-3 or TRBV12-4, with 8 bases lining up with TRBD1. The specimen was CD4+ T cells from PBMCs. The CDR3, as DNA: TGTGCCAGCAGATCCGGACAGGGCGTCTACAATGAGCAGTTCTTC. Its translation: CASRSGQGVYNEQFF.